Sequencing of this T cell receptor (beta chain) was carried out in a study of T cell responses to AZD1222 COVID-19 vaccine. Broader study findings: Elevations in Spike-specific TCR breadth and depth followed administration of two AZD1222 doses.

On this clone itself: Its antigen is unidentified.

The CDR3 loop spans 17 amino acids. Germline CDR1 and CDR2: KGHSH and LQKENI. The ends lost 4 bases at V and 1 base at J; junction bases unmatched: 9. Repertoires were generated with immunoSEQ multiplex PCR, while TCRdb's copy carries only in-frame clones and drops some. The sample holds 52,000 or so clones, about four fifths seen once. The sequence derives from an adult in good health. The sample was peripheral blood, taken on day 0 of AZD1222 vaccination. This chain uses TRBV18 with TRBJ1-3; 8 bases line up with TRBD1. Here the CDR3 DNA reads TGTGCCAGCTCACAGACCCAGGGGGCCCGGTCTGGAAACACCATATATTTT. Translating it yields CASSQTQGARSGNTIYF.